These 6 T cell receptor beta chains originate from one sample sequenced in a study of CD8 T cells in ankylosing spondylitis. TCRdb ran MiXCR on the 5' RACE reads and lists one entry per CDR3 protein. The sample shows 110,000 to 150,000 distinct CDR3 sequences, roughly 8.3% of them seen only once. The sequencing sample was made of synovial fluid, either unsorted or a sorted T cell fraction (not recorded which). These receptors were obtained from a male donor with ankylosing spondylitis.

In its sample, this clonotype was seen many times. The chain recombines TRBV4-2 with TRBJ2-1, with 10 bases fitting TRBD2. Germline-derived CDR1 and CDR2 are LGHNA and YNFKEQ. Trimming removed 1 base from V and 2 bases from J; junction bases left unmatched: 8. The CDR3 is 18 residues long. The CDR3: CASSQGVSGGFTYNEQFF. As DNA, the CDR3 is TGTGCCAGCAGCCAAGGGGTTAGCGGGGGGTTTACCTACAATGAGCAGTTCTTC.

This rearrangement joins TRBV20-1 to TRBJ2-2; 7 nucleotides agree with TRBD1. The CDR3 length is 15 residues. The junction had 7 bases not matched to a gene; V was cut back by 6 bases and J by 0 bases. Germline CDR1 is DFQATT and CDR2 is SNEGSKA (reference sequence). CDR3 DNA: TGCAGTGCCAGGGGGTTGCCCCCGAACACCGGGGAGCTGTTTTTT. Protein sequence: CSARGLPPNTGELFF.

This clonotype has only one observation. This could be a read error, since a much larger clone is one nucleotide away. The chain joins TRBV7-9 to TRBJ2-7; the D is unclear. Germline-derived CDR1 and CDR2 are SEHNR and FQNEAQ (reference sequence). CDR3 length: 15 residues. CDR3 coding DNA: TGTGTCAGCACCACGCTAGACTGGAGCTCCTACGAGCAGTACTTC. Its translation is CVSTTLDWSSYEQYF.

This clonotype was counted only a few times. CDR3 sequence (DNA): TGTGCCAGCAAGGGGCTAAGTACTGAAGCTTTCTTT. This encodes CASKGLSTEAFF. The gene calls are TRBV2 and TRBJ1-1, with D maybe TRBD1 (5 bases). Trimming removed 7 bases from V and 5 bases from J, with 11 bases in between. The CDR3 length is 12 residues. CDR1 SNHLY and CDR2 FYNNEI come from the germline V gene.

The CDR3 DNA follows: TGTGCCAGCAGCCCCCGCGGGGGAAACATTCAGTACTTC. Protein product: CASSPRGGNIQYF. V usage is TRBV3-1 and J usage is TRBJ2-4; 7 positions match TRBD2. CDR1 is LGHDT, CDR2 YNNKEL, per germline (reference sequence). This CDR3 region has 13 residues. V lost 4 bases, J lost 6 bases, and 3 bases stayed unmatched.

This clonotype was counted at least ten times. The chain employs TRBV20-1 and TRBJ2-1; no firm D call. The germline gives CDR1 DFQATT, CDR2 SNEGSKA (reference sequence). The CDR3 consists of 11 residues. Trimming pared 0 bases from V and 3 bases from J, leaving 0 bases between. CDR3 region: CSARDYNEQFF. Here the CDR3 DNA reads TGCAGTGCTAGAGACTACAATGAGCAGTTCTTC.